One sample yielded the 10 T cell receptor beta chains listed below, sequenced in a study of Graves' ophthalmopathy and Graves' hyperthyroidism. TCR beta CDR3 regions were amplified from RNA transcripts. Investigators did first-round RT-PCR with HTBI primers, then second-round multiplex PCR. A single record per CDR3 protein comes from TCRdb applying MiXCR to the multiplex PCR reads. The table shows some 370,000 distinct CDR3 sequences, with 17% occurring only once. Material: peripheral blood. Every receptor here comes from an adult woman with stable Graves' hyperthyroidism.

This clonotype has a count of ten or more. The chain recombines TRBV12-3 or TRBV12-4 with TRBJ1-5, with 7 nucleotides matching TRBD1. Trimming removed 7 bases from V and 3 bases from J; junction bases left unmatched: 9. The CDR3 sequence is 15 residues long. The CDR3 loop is CASTKGGGANQPQHF. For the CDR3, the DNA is TGTGCCAGCACCAAAGGGGGCGGGGCCAATCAGCCCCAGCATTTT.

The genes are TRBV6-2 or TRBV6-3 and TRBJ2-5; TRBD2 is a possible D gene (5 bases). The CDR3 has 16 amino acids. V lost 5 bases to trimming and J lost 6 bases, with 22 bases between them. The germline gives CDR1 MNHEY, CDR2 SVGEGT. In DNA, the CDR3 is TGTGCCAGCAGTCCACGGGCCAGAGCAAACGGGAAGACCCAGTACTTC. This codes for CASSPRARANGKTQYF.

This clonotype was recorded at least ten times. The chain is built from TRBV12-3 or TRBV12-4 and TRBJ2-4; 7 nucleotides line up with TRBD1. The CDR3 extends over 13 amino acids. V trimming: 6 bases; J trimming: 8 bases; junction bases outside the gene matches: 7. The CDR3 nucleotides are TGTGCCAGCAGAGTAGGGGGCTCGGACATTCAGTACTTC. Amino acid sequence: CASRVGGSDIQYF.

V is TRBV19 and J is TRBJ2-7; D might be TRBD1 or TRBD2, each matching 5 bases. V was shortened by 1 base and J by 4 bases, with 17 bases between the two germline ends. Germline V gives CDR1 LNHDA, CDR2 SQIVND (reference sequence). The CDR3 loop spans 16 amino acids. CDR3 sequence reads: CASSIASGRGVYEQYF. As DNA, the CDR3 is TGTGCCAGTAGTATAGCCTCTGGACGAGGGGTTTACGAGCAGTACTTC.

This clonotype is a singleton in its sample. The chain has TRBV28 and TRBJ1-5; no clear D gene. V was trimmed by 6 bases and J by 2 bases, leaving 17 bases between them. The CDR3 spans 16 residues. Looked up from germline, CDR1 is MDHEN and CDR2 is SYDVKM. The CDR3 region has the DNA TGTGCCAGCAGCTTAAAGGATTGGTACGGCAATCAGCCCCAGCATTTT. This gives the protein CASSLKDWYGNQPQHF.

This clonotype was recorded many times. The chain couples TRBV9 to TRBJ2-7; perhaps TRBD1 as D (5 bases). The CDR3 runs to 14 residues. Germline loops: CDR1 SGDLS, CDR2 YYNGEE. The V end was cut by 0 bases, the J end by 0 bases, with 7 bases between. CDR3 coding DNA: TGTGCCAGCAGCGTAGTCGACAGCTCCTACGAGCAGTACTTC. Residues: CASSVVDSSYEQYF.

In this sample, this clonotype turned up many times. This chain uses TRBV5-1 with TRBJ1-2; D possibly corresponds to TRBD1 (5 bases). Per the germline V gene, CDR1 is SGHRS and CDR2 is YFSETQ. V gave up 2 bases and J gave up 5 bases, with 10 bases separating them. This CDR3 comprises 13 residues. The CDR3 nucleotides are TGCGCCAGCAGCTTAGACAGTACTTATGGCTACACCTTC. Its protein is CASSLDSTYGYTF.

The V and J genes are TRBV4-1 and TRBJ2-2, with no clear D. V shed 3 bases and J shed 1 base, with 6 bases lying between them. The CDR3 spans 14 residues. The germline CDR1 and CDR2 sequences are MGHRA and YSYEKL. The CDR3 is CASSHTRNTGELFF. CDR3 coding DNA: TGCGCCAGCAGCCACACAAGGAACACCGGGGAGCTGTTTTTT.

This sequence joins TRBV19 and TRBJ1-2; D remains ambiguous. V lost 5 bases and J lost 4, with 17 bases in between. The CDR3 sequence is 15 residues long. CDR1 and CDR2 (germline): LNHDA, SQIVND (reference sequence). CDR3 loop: CASSPGGLSSYGYTF. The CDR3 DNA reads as TGTGCCAGTAGTCCGGGCGGCCTTTCGTCCTATGGCTACACCTTC.

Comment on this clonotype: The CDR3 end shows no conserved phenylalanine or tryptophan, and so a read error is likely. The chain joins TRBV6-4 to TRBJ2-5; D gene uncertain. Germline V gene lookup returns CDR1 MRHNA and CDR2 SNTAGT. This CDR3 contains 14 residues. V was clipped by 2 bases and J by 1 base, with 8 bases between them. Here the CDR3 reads CASSDPGIQETQYL. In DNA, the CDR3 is TGTGCCAGCAGTGACCCAGGTATCCAAGAGACCCAGTACCTC.